These T cell receptor beta chains were read from a single sample in a study of beta chain features in type 1 diabetes. Profiled with immunoSEQ multiplex PCR; TCRdb holds only in-frame clones, not every one. The profile shows some 370,000 clones, 9.5% to 10% of them singletons. Sequencing input: central memory CD4+ T cells from blood. The receptors were gathered from a man aged 30 to 39 with type 1 diabetes. CDR3s include the opening cysteine and the closing phenylalanine or tryptophan. Fields, in order: J gene, D gene, CDR3 length, clone size, V gene, CDR3 DNA, CDR3 protein. D genes are given only for firm matches. Clone sizes are given selectively: once, few, many, or a class where the clone is expanded.

TRBJ2-4 TRBD1 16 NA TRBV28 TGTGCCAGCAGTATTACAGGGGATTATGGCAAAAACATTCAGTACTTC CASSITGDYGKNIQYF
TRBJ2-2 NA 13 NA TRBV7-6 TGTGCCAGCAGTTTCCGAGACACCGGGGAGCTGTTTTTT CASSFRDTGELFF
TRBJ2-7 NA 13 NA TRBV6-5 TGTGCCAGCAGTCGACTCAGCTCCTACGAGCAGTACTTC CASSRLSSYEQYF
TRBJ2-3 TRBD1 16 few TRBV4-1 TGCGCCAGCAGCCAAGACCGGGACAGGTGGACAGATACGCAGTATTTT CASSQDRDRWTDTQYF
TRBJ1-1 TRBD1 14 few TRBV7-9 TGTGCCAGCAGAGCGGACAGGCCGGTTGGTGAAGCTTTCTTT CASRADRPVGEAFF
TRBJ1-2 NA 14 NA TRBV7-9 TGTGCCAGCAGCTTTGGGGGAGACAACTATGGCTACACCTTC CASSFGGDNYGYTF
TRBJ2-2 TRBD1 17 NA TRBV5-1 TGCGCCAGCAGCCCAACCCCGGACAGGACGAACACCGGGGAGCTGTTTTTT CASSPTPDRTNTGELFF
TRBJ2-3 TRBD1 15 NA TRBV19 TGTGCCAGTAGGGGGACAGGGGGCTTCACAGATACGCAGTATTTT CASRGTGGFTDTQYF
TRBJ2-7 NA 15 many TRBV18 TGTGCCAGCTCACCCACCGTGGCCAGGCCCCACGAGCAGTACTTC CASSPTVARPHEQYF
TRBJ2-7 NA 15 NA TRBV5-1 TGCGCCAGCAGCTTGGGGCAGACAAGCTCCTACGAGCAGTACTTC CASSLGQTSSYEQYF
TRBJ1-3 NA 16 few TRBV5-1 TGCGCCAGCAGCTTGGCGGACACTAGCTCTGGAAACACCATATATTTT CASSLADTSSGNTIYF
TRBJ2-5 NA 17 many TRBV23-1 TGCGCCAGCAGTCTCAAAATCCCAAGGGGAGTTGGGGAGACCCAGTACTTC CASSLKIPRGVGETQYF
TRBJ2-7 NA 15 few TRBV5-1 TGCGCCAGCAGCTTGGATCGGACTACCTCCTACGAGCAGTACTTC CASSLDRTTSYEQYF
TRBJ2-3 NA 15 NA TRBV28 TGTGCCAGTAAAAAGGCGGGGATGGGCACAGATACGCAGTATTTT CASKKAGMGTDTQYF
TRBJ2-3 TRBD2 16 NA TRBV9 TGTGCCAGCAGCATTGGGACTAGCTGGGGGGAAGATACGCAGTATTTT CASSIGTSWGEDTQYF
TRBJ2-2 NA 14 few TRBV11-1 TGTGCCAGCAGCTCACAGGGTGCAGCCGGGGAGCTGTTTTTT CASSSQGAAGELFF
TRBJ2-7 TRBD2 14 few TRBV7-2 TGTGCCAGCAGACGAGCGGGAGGGCCGATCGAGCAGTACTTC CASRRAGGPIEQYF
TRBJ1-2 NA 13 NA TRBV11-2 TGTGCCAGCAGCGGGACTGGGGGGTATGGCTACACCTTC CASSGTGGYGYTF
TRBJ2-5 TRBD2 14 few TRBV7-2 TGTGCCAGCAGCCGAACTAGCGAGGGGGAGACCCAGTACTTC CASSRTSEGETQYF
TRBJ2-1 TRBD2 14 NA TRBV29-1 TGCAGCTCATTGACCGGGACTACCTACAATGAGCAGTTCTTC CSSLTGTTYNEQFF
TRBJ1-4 TRBD1 15 many TRBV5-1 TGCGCCAGCAGCTTGTTCGGGACAGGGGATGAAAAACTGTTTTTT CASSLFGTGDEKLFF
TRBJ2-7 NA 12 NA TRBV29-1 TGCAGCGCCTTTTTGGAGGCCCACGAGCAGTACTTC CSAFLEAHEQYF
TRBJ2-3 TRBD1 15 NA TRBV27 TGTGCCAGCAGCTTGGGGACAGGGGTCACAGATACGCAGTATTTT CASSLGTGVTDTQYF
TRBJ2-3 NA 12 few TRBV9 TGTGCCAGCAGCACGCGCACAGATACGCAGTATTTT CASSTRTDTQYF
TRBJ1-4 NA 16 NA TRBV5-1 TGCGCCAGCAGCCTACAACCGGGACGGAGTAATGAAAAACTGTTTTTT CASSLQPGRSNEKLFF
TRBJ2-2 NA 16 few TRBV11-1 TGTGCCAGCAGCCCCCTAGCAGGAACGAACACCGGGGAGCTGTTTTTT CASSPLAGTNTGELFF
TRBJ2-3 NA 14 NA TRBV5-1 TGCGCCAGCAGCTTGGACAGGACGGGTGATACGCAGTATTTT CASSLDRTGDTQYF
TRBJ2-7 NA 14 many TRBV21-1 TGTGCCAGCGGGGAGGGATTCCTCTCCTACGAGCAGTACTTC CASGEGFLSYEQYF
TRBJ2-5 NA 13 few TRBV7-8 TGTGCCAGCAGCTTAGGACCGCAAGAGACCCAGTACTTC CASSLGPQETQYF
TRBJ1-2 NA 13 NA TRBV29-1 TGCAGCGTTGAAGGCCCAGGGAACTATGGCTACACCTTC CSVEGPGNYGYTF
TRBJ2-2 TRBD1 15 NA TRBV5-4 TGTGCCAGCAGCGGGGGACAGGGGTTTGCCGGGGAGCTGTTTTTT CASSGGQGFAGELFF
TRBJ2-5 NA 11 NA TRBV19 TGTGCCAGTAGTATAGGAGACATTCTCCACTTC CASSIGDILHF
TRBJ2-5 NA 15 few TRBV15 TGTGCCACCAGCAGAGACATAGACACGGGCGAGACCCAGTACTTC CATSRDIDTGETQYF
TRBJ1-3 TRBD1 15 few TRBV19 TGTGCCAGTACCACAGGGGGAATCTCTGGAAACACCATATATTTT CASTTGGISGNTIYF